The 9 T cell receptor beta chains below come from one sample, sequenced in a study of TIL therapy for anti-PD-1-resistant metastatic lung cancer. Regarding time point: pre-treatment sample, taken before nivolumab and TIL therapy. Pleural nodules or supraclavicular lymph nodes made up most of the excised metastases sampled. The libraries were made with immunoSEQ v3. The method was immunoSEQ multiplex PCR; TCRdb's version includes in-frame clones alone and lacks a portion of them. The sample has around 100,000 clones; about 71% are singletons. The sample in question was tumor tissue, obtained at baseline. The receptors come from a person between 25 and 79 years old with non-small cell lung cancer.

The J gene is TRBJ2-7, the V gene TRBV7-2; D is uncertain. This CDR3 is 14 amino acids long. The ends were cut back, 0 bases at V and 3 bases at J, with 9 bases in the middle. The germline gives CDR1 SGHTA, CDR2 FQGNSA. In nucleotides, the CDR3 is TGTGCCAGCAGCTTAGCGGTCAAGTACTACGAGCAGTACTTC. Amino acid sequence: CASSLAVKYYEQYF.

CDR3 bases: TGTGCCAGCAGTGATGGGACAGGCGGTCGGTGGGATGGCTACACCTTC. Its translation is CASSDGTGGRWDGYTF. The genes are TRBV6-1 and TRBJ1-2; 8 bases match TRBD1. Looked up from germline, CDR1 is MNHNS and CDR2 is SASEGT. This CDR3 contains 16 residues. V lost 3 bases, J lost 6 bases, and 12 bases stayed unmatched.

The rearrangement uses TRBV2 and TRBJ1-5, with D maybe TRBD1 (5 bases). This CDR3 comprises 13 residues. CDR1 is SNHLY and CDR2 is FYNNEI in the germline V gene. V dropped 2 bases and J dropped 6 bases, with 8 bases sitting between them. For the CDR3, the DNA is TGTGCCAGCAGTGAAAATGGGGCTCAGCCCCAGCATTTT. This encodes CASSENGAQPQHF.

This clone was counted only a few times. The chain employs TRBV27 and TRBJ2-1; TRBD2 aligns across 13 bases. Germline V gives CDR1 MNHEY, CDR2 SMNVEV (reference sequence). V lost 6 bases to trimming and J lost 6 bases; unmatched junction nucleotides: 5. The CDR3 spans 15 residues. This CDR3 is CASRLAGGPRNEQFF. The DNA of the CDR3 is TGTGCCAGCAGACTAGCGGGAGGGCCGCGCAATGAGCAGTTCTTC.

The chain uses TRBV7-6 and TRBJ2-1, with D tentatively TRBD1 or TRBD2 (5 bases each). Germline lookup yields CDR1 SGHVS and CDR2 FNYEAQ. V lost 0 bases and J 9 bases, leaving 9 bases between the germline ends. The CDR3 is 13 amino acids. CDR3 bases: TGTGCCAGCAGCTTAGCGATGGGGGTTGAGCAGTTCTTC. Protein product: CASSLAMGVEQFF.

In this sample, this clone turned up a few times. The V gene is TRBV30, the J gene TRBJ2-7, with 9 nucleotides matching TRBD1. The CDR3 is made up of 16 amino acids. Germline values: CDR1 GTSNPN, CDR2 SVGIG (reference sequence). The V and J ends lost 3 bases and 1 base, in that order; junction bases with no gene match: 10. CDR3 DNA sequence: TGTGCCTGGAGCTTAGTGACAGGGGGTCGGTCCTACGAGCAGTACTTC. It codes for CAWSLVTGGRSYEQYF.

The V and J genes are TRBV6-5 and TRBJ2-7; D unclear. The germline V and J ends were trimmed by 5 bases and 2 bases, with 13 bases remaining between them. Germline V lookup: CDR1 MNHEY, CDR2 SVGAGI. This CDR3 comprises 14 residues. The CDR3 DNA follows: TGTGCCAGCAGTACCAACCGGGTAACCTACGAGCAGTACTTC. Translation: CASSTNRVTYEQYF.

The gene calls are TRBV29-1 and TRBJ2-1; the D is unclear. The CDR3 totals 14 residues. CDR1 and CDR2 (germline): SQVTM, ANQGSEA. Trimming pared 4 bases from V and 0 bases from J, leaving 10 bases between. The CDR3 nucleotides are TGCAGCGTTGTTCTAAGGGTCTCCTACAATGAGCAGTTCTTC. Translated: CSVVLRVSYNEQFF.

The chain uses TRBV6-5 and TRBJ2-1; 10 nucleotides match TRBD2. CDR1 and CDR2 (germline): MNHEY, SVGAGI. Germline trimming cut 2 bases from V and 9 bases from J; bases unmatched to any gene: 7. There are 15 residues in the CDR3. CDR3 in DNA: TGTGCCAGCAGTTACGTCGCTAGCGGGGGACGTGAGCAGTTCTTC. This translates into CASSYVASGGREQFF.